This T cell receptor beta chain was identified during a study of blood T cells in healthy people across ages. In its sample, this clonotype was seen a few times. V lost 5 bases, J lost 2 bases, and 9 bases lay in between. Looked up from germline, CDR1 is SGHRS and CDR2 is YFSETQ. This CDR3 region has 13 residues. PCR was performed a second time for about 6 to 12 cycles using a sample-barcoded 5' primer and a J-beta primer mix. TCRdb passed the 5' RACE reads through MiXCR, listing each CDR3 protein once. The sample has more than 1,400,000 distinct CDR3 sequences, roughly 40% seen once. The sample was blood. This chain uses TRBV5-1 with TRBJ2-3, with D possibly being TRBD2 (6 bases). The source of this sequence is a woman under 30 in good health. The CDR3 DNA reads as TGCGCCAGCAGGGGACTCCACACAGATACGCAGTATTTT. This codes for CASRGLHTDTQYF.